This T cell receptor beta chain was retrieved from a study of T cell responses to AZD1222 COVID-19 vaccine. Overall study findings and caveats: Without day 14 samples, only post-peak T cell repertoires were studied. When two AZD1222 doses had been given, Spike-specific TCR breadth and depth rose.

As concerns this clone: Antigen unknown.

Produced via immunoSEQ multiplex PCR; TCRdb's table is partial and in-frame only. This sample carries 100,000 or so clones, roughly nine tenths of them seen once, and the ten largest clones take about 1.8%. The CDR3 runs 14 residues. Losses at the gene ends were 6 bases for V and 1 base for J; bases not matched to a gene: 4. In germline, CDR1 is MNHEY, CDR2 SMNVEV (reference sequence). Material: peripheral blood, obtained on day 0 of AZD1222 vaccination. The V gene is TRBV27, the J gene TRBJ2-5, with 8 bases identical to TRBD2. The TCR was taken from an adult in good health. The CDR3 loop reads CASRLAGTQETQYF. In DNA, the CDR3 is TGTGCCAGCAGGCTAGCGGGCACCCAAGAGACCCAGTACTTC.